In its sample, the clone carrying this T cell receptor (beta chain) was seen a few times. Its specificity is not known. This sample is part of a study of response to subunit inactivated influenza vaccine. TCRdb reprocessed the RT-PCR reads via MiXCR and lists one record per CDR3 protein. This sample yields around 520,000 distinct CDR3 sequences, of which around 25% are seen a single time; 1.5% to 2% belongs to the top ten. Study observations and caveats: The authors suggested that every seasonal influenza vaccination recruits few new T cells.

Germline lookup yields CDR1 MNHNS and CDR2 SASEGT. The CDR3 loop spans 13 amino acids. Trimming shortened V by 6 bases and J by 7 bases, and 12 bases separated the two germline ends. This specimen was CD4+ T cells sorted from PBMCs, taken 4 to 6 days after vaccination. This chain connects TRBV6-1 to TRBJ1-4, with unresolved D. The receptor's source is a man in his fifties or sixties who received an inactivated influenza vaccine. CDR3 sequence reads: CASRGWGVEKLFF. CDR3 DNA sequence: TGTGCCAGCAGAGGGTGGGGAGTTGAAAAACTGTTTTTT.